This paragraph reports one T cell receptor beta chain. The source of the sample is a study of T-cell reconstitution after alpha-beta-depleted transplantation in children. Unique molecular identifiers were incorporated when the TCRbeta library was constructed. TCRdb re-called the PCR reads with MiXCR, one entry per CDR3 protein. The data contain around 480,000 distinct CDR3 sequences, about 30% of them singletons. CDR3 length: 15 residues. Germline CDR1 reads MDHEN; CDR2 reads SYDVKM. Trimming at V came to 5 bases and at J to 4 bases, leaving 5 bases not matched to a gene. The specimen comprised PBMCs from the stem cell graft donor, sampled from the stem cell graft. The TCR was taken from a human donor who donated a stem cell graft to a child with aplastic anemia. V and J are TRBV28 and TRBJ2-2; TRBD2 agrees at 9 bases. CDR3 in amino acids: CASSPAGGPTGELFF. For the CDR3, the DNA is TGTGCCAGCAGTCCAGCGGGAGGACCCACCGGGGAGCTGTTTTTT.